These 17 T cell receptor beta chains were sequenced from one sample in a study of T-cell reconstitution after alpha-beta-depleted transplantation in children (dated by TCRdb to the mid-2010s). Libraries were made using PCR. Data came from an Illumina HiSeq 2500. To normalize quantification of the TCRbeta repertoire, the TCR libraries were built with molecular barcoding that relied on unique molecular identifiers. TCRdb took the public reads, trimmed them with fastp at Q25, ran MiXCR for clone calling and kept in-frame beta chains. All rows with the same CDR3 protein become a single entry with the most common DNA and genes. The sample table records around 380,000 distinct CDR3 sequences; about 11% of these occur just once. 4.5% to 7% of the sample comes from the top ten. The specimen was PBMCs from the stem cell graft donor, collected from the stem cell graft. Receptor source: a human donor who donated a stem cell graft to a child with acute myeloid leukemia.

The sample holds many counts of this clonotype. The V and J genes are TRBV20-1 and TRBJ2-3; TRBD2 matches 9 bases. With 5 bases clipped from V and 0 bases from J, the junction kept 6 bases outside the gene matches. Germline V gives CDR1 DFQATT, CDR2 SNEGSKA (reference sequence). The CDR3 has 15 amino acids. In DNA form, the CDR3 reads TGCAGTGCTGGAATTAGCGGGGGTAGCACAGATACGCAGTATTTT. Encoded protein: CSAGISGGSTDTQYF.

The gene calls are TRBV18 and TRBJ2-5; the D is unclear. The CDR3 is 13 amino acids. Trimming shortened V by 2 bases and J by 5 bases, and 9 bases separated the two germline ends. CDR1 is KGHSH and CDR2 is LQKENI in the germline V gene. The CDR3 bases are TGTGCCAGCTCACCAGCCCTCGGGGAGACCCAGTACTTC. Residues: CASSPALGETQYF.

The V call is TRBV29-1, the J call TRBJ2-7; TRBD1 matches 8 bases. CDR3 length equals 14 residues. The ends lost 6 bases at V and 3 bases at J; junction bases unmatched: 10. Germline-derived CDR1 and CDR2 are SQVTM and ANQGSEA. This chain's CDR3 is CSVALTGAVYEQYF. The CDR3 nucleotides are TGCAGCGTGGCCTTGACAGGGGCGGTCTACGAGCAGTACTTC.

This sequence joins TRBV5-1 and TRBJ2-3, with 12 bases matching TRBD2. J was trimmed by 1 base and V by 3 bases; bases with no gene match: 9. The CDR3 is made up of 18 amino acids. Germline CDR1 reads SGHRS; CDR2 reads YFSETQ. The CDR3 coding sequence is TGCGCCAGCAGCTCGTCTAGCGGGGGGGCCTATGGCACAGATACGCAGTATTTT. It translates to CASSSSSGGAYGTDTQYF.

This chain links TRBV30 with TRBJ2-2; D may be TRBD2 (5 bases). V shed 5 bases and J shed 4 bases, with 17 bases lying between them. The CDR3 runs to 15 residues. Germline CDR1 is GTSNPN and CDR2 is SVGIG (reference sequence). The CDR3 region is CAWSGWRTTTGELFF. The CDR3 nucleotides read TGTGCCTGGTCGGGGTGGCGGACCACCACCGGGGAGCTGTTTTTT.

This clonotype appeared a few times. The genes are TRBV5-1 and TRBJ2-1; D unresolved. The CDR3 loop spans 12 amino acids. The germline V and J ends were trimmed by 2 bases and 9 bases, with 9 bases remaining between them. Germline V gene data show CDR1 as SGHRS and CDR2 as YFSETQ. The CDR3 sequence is CASSFLPTEQFF. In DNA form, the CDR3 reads TGCGCCAGCAGCTTTCTCCCAACTGAGCAGTTCTTC.

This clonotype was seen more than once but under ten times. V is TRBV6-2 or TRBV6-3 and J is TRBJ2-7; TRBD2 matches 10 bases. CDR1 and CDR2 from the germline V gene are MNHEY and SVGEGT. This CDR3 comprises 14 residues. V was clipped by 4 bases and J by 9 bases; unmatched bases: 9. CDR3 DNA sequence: TGTGCCAGCAGTTCACTAGCGGGGCCCCGGGGGCAGTACTTC. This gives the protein CASSSLAGPRGQYF.

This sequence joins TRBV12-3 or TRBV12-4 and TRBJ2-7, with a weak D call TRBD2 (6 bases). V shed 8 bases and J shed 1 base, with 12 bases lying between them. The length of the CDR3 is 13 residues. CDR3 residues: CASRASDSYEQYV. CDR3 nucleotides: TGTGCCAGCCGGGCTAGCGATTCCTACGAGCAGTACGTC.

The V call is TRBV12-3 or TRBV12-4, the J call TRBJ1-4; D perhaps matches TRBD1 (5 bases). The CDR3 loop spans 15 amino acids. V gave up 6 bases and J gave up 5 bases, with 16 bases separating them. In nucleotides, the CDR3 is TGTGCCAGCAGCCCCTCTTCGGGGGGAAATGAAAAACTGTTTTTT. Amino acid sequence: CASSPSSGGNEKLFF.

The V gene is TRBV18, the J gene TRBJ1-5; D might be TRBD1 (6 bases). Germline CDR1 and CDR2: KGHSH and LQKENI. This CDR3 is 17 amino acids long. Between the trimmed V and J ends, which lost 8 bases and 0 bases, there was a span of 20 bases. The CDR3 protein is CASPRKRTDNSNQPQHF. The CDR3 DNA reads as TGTGCCAGCCCGAGGAAGAGGACAGATAATAGCAATCAGCCCCAGCATTTT.

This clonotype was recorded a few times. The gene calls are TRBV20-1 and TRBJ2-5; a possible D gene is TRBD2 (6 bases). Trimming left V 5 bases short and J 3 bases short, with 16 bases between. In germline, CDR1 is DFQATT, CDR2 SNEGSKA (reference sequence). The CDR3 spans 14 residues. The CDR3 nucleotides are TGCAGTGCTTCTCGACTAGGGAACGAAGAGACCCAGTACTTC. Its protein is CSASRLGNEETQYF.

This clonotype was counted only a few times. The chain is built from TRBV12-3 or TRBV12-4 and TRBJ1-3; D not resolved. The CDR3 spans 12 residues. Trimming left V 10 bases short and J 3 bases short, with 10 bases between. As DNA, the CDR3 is TGTGCCAACCTGGGATTTGGAAACACCATATATTTT. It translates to CANLGFGNTIYF.

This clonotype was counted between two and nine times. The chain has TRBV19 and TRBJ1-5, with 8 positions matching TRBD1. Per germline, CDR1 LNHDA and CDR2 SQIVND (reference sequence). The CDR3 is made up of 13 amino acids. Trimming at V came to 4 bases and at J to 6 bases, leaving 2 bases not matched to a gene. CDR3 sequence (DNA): TGTGCCAGTAGTACACAGGGGGGTCAGCCCCAGCATTTT. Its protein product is CASSTQGGQPQHF.

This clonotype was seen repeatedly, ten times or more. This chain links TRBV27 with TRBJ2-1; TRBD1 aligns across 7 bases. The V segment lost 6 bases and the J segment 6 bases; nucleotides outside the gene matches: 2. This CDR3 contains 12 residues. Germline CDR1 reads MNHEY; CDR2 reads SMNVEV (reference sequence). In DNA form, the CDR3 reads TGTGCCAGCAGCCAGGGGGTCAATGAGCAGTTCTTC. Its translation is CASSQGVNEQFF.

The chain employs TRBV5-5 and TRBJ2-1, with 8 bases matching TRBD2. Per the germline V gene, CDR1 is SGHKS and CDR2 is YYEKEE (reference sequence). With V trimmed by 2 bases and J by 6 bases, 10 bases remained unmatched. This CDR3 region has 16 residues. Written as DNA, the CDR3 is TGTGCCAGCAGCTTACCCTTAAGCGGGAGCACCAATGAGCAGTTCTTC. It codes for CASSLPLSGSTNEQFF.

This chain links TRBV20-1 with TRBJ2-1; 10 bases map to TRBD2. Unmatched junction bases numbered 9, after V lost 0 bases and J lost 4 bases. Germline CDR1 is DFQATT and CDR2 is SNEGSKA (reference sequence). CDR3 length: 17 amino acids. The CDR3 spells CSARDRSGRAGYNEQFF. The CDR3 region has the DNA TGCAGTGCTAGAGATAGGAGCGGGAGGGCAGGATACAATGAGCAGTTCTTC.

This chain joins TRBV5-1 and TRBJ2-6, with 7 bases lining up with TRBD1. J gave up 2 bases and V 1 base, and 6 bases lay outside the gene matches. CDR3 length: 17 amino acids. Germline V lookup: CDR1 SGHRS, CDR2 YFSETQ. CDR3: CASSLFYGQAGANVLTF. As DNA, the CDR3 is TGCGCCAGCAGCTTGTTTTACGGACAGGCTGGGGCCAACGTCCTGACTTTC.